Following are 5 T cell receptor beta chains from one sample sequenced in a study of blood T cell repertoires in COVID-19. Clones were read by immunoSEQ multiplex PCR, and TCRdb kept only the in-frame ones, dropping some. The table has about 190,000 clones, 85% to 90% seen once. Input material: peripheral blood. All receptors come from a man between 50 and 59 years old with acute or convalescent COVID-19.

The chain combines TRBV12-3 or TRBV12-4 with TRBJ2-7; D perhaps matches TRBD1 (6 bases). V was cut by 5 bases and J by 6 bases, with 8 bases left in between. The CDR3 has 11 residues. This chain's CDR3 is CASSRGGEQYV. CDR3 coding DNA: TGTGCCAGCAGTCGAGGGGGCGAGCAGTACGTC.

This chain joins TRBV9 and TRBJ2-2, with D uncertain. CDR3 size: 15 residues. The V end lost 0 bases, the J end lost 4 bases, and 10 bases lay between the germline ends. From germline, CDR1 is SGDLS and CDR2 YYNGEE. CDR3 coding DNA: TGTGCCAGCAGCGTAGCGGTAGCAGTCACCGGGGAGCTGTTTTTT. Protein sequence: CASSVAVAVTGELFF.

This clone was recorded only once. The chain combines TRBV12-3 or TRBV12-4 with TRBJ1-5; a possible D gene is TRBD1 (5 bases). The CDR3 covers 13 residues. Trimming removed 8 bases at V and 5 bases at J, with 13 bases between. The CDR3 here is CASGGETHQPQHF. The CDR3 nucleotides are TGTGCCAGCGGGGGGGAAACACATCAGCCCCAGCATTTT.

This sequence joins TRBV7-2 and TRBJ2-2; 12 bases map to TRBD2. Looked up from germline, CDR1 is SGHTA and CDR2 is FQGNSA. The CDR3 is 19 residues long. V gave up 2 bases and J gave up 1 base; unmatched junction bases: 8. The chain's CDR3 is CASSLTGLAGGWNTGELFF. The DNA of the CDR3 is TGTGCCAGCAGCTTAACCGGGCTAGCGGGAGGGTGGAACACCGGGGAGCTGTTTTTT.

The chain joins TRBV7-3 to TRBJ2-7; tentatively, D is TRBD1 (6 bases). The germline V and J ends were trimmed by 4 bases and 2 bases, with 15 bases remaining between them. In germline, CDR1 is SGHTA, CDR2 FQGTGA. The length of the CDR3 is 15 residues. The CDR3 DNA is TGTGCCAGCAGCTCCCCAGGGGCCCCCCCCTACGAGCAGTACGTC. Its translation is CASSSPGAPPYEQYV.